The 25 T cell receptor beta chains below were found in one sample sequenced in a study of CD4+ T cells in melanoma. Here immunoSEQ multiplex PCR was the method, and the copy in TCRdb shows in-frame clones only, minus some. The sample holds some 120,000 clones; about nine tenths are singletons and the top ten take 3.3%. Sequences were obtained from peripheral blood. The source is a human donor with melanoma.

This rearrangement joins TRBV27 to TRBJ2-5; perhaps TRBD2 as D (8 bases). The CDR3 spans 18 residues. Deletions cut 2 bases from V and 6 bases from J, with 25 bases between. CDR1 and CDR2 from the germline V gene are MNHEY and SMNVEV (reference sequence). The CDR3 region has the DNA TGTGCCAGCAGTTTACGAGGGGGCCGGGGGGGCCGAGCAAAGACCCAGTACTTC. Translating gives CASSLRGGRGGRAKTQYF.

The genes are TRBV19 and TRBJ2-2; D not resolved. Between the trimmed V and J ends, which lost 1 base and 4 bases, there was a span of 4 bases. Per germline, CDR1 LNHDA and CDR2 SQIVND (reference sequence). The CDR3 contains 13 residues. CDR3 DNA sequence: TGTGCCAGTAGTATAGGAGTCACCGGGGAGCTGTTTTTT. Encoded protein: CASSIGVTGELFF. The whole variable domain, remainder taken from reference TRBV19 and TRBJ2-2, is DGGITQSPKYLFRKEGQNVTLSCEQNLNHDAMYWYRQDPGQGLRLIYYSQIVNDFQKGDIAEGYSVSREKKESFPLTVTSAQKNPTAFYLCASSIGVTGELFFGEGSRLTVL.

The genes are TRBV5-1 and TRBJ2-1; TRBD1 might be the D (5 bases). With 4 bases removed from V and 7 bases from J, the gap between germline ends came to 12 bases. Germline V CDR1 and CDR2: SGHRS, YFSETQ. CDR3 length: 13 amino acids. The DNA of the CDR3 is TGCGCCAGCAGCCAAAGCGACAGAAATGAGCAGTTCTTC. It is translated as CASSQSDRNEQFF.

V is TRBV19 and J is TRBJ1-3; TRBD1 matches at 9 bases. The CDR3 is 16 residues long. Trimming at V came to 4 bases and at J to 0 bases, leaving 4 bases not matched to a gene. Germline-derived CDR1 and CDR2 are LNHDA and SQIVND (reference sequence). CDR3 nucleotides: TGTGCCAGTAGTAAGCCGGGACAGGGCTCTGGAAACACCATATATTTT. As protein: CASSKPGQGSGNTIYF.

The CDR3 DNA reads as TGCGCCAGCAGCCAAGATCTGGGGGGCTCCTACGAGCAGTACTTC. Amino acid sequence: CASSQDLGGSYEQYF. J is TRBJ2-7 and V is TRBV4-3, with D perhaps TRBD2 (6 bases). The length of the CDR3 is 15 residues. Per germline, CDR1 LGHNA and CDR2 YSLEER. V was pared by 0 bases and J by 0 bases, with 9 bases between.

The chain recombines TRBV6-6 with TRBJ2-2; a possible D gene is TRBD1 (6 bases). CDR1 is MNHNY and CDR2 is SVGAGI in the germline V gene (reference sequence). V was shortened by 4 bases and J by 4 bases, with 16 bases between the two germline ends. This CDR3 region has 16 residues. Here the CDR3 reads CASSSLTGTGTGELFF. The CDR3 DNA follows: TGTGCCAGCAGTTCACTGACAGGAACTGGCACCGGGGAGCTGTTTTTT.

This CDR3 reads CASSLSRDYGYTF. Here the CDR3 DNA reads TGTGCCAGCAGCTTATCCCGGGACTATGGCTACACCTTC. V is TRBV7-3 and J is TRBJ1-2; D unresolved. Between the trimmed V and J ends, which lost 2 bases and 3 bases, there was a span of 7 bases. In germline, CDR1 is SGHTA, CDR2 FQGTGA. The CDR3 loop spans 13 amino acids. Complete variable domain (other parts from reference TRBV7-3 and TRBJ1-2): GAGVSQTPSNKVTEKGKYVELRCDPISGHTALYWYRQSLGQGPEFLIYFQGTGAADDSGLPNDRFFAVRPEGSVSTLKIQRTERGDSAVYLCASSLSRDYGYTFGSGTRLTVV.

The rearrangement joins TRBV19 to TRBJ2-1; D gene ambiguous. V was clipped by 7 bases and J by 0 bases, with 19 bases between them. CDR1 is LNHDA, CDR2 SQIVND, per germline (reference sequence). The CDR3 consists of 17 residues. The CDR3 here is CASTDLPRVVSYNEQFF. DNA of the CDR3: TGTGCCAGTACCGATTTACCCAGAGTAGTCTCCTACAATGAGCAGTTCTTC.

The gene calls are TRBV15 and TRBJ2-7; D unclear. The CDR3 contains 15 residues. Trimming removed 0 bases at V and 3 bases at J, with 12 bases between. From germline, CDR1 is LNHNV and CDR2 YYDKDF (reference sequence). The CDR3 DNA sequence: TGTGCCACCAGCAGAGATCGGCAGGTAGGCTACGAGCAGTACTTC. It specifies CATSRDRQVGYEQYF.

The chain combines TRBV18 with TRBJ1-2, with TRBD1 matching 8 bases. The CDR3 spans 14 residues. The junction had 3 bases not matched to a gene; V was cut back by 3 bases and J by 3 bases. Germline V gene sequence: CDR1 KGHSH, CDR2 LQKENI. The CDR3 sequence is CASSPATGDYGYTF. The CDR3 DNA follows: TGTGCCAGCTCACCCGCGACAGGGGACTATGGCTACACCTTC.

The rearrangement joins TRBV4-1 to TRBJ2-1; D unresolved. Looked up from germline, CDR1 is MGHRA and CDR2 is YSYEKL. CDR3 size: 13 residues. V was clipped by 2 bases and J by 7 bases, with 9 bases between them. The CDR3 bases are TGCGCCAGCAGCCAAAACCAGATGAATGAGCAGTTCTTC. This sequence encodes CASSQNQMNEQFF.

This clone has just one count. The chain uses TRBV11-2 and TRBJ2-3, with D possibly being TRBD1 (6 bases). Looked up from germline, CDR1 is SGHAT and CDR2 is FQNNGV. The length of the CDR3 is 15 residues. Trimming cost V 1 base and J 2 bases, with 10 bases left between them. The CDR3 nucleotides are TGTGCCAGCAGCTTAGGGGTGGGGGCCACAGATACGCAGTATTTT. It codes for CASSLGVGATDTQYF.

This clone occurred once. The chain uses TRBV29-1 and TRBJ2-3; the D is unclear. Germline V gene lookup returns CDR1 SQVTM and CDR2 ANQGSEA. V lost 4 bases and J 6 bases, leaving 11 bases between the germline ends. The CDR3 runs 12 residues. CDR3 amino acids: CSVVPGGDTQYF. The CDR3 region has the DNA TGCAGCGTTGTACCAGGCGGTGATACGCAGTATTTT.

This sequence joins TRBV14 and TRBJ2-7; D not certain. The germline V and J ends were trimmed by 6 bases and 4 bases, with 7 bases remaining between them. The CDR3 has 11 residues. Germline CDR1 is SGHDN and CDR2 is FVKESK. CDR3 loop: CASSIKYEQYF. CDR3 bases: TGTGCCAGCAGTATCAAGTACGAGCAGTACTTC.

CDR3 sequence reads: CASSQGQGRADTQYF. CDR3 bases: TGTGCCAGCTCCCAGGGACAGGGGAGGGCAGATACGCAGTATTTT. This chain connects TRBV18 to TRBJ2-3; TRBD1 matches at 10 bases. The CDR3 totals 15 residues. The germline V gene encodes CDR1 KGHSH and CDR2 LQKENI. V shed 6 bases and J 4 bases; nucleotides not matched to a gene: 7.

The CDR3 reads CASSESGGLGQSVREQYF. CDR3 coding DNA: TGTGCCAGCAGCGAGAGCGGGGGACTTGGCCAATCCGTCCGCGAGCAGTACTTC. The J gene is TRBJ2-7, the V gene TRBV9, with 8 bases that match TRBD2. CDR1 and CDR2 from the germline V gene are SGDLS and YYNGEE. CDR3 length: 18 residues. The junction had 20 bases not matched to a gene; V was cut back by 3 bases and J by 6 bases.

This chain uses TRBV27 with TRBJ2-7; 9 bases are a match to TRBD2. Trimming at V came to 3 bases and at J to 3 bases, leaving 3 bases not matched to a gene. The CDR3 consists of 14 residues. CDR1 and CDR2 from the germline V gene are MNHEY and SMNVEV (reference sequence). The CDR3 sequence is CASSFKTSGYEQYF. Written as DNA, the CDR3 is TGTGCCAGCAGTTTTAAGACTAGCGGCTACGAGCAGTACTTC.

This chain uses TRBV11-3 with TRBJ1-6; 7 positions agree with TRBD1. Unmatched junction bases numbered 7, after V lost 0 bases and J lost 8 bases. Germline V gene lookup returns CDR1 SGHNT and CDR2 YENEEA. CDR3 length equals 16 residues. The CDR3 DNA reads TGTGCCAGCAGCTTAGACCAGACAGGGTACGATTCACCCCTCCACTTT. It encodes CASSLDQTGYDSPLHF. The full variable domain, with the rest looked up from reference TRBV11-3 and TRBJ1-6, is EAGVVQSPRYKIIEKKQPVAFWCNPISGHNTLYWYLQNLGQGPELLIRYENEEAVDDSQLPKDRFSAERLKGVDSTLKIQPAELGDSAVYLCASSLDQTGYDSPLHFGNGTRLTVT.

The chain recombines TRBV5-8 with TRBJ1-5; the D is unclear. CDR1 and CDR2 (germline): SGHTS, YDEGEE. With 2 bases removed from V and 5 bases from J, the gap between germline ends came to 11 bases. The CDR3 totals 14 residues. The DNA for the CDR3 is TGTGCCAGCAGCTTAGAGCTCGGCGATCAGCCCCAGCATTTT. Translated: CASSLELGDQPQHF.

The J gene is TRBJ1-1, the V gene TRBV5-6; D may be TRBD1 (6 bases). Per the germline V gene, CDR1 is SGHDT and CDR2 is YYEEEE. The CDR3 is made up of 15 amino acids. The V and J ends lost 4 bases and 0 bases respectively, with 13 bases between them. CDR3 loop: CASSHPGTLNTEAFF. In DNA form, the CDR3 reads TGTGCCAGCAGCCACCCCGGGACACTGAACACTGAAGCTTTCTTT.

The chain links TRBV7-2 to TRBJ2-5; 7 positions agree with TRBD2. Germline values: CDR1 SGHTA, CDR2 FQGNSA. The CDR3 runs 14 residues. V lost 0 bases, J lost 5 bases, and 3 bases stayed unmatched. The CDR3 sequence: CASSLAQGGETQYF. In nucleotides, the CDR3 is TGTGCCAGCAGCTTAGCCCAGGGAGGGGAGACCCAGTACTTC. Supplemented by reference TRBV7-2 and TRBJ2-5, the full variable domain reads GAGVSQSPSNKVTEKGKDVELRCDPISGHTALYWYRQSLGQGLEFLIYFQGNSAPDKSGLPSDRFSAERTGGSVSTLTIQRTQQEDSAVYLCASSLAQGGETQYFGPGTRLLVL.

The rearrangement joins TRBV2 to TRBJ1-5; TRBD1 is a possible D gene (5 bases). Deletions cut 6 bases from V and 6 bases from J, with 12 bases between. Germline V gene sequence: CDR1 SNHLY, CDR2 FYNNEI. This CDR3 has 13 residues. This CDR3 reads CASRAGLSQPQHF. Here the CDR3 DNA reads TGTGCCAGCAGAGCAGGGCTCAGTCAGCCCCAGCATTTT.

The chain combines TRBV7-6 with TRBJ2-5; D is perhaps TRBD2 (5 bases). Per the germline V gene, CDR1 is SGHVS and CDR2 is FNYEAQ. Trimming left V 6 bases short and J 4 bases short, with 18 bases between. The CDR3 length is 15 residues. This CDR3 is CASSRTGPSGETQYF. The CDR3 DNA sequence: TGTGCCAGCAGTAGGACTGGTCCCTCGGGAGAGACCCAGTACTTC.

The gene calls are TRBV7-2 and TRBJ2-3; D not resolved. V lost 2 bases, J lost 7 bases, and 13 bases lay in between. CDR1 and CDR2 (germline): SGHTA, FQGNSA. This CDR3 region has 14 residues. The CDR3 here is CASSLSRGTYTQYF. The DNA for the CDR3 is TGTGCCAGCAGCTTATCCCGTGGAACCTATACGCAGTATTTT.

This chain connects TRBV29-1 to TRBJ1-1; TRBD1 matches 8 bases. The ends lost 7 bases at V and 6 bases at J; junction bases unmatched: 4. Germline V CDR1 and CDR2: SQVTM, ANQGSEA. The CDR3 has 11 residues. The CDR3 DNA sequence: TGCAGCGGACAGGGGATCGCTGAAGCTTTCTTT. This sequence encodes CSGQGIAEAFF.